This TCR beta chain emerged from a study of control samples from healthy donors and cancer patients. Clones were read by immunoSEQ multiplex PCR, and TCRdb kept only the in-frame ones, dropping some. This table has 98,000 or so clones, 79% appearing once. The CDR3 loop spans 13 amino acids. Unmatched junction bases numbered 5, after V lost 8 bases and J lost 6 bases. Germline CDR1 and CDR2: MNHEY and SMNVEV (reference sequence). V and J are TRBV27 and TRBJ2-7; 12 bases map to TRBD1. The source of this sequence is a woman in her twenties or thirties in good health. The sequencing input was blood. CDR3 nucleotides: TGTGCCAGCGGCCGGGACAGGGGGCTCGAGCAGTACTTC. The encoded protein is CASGRDRGLEQYF.